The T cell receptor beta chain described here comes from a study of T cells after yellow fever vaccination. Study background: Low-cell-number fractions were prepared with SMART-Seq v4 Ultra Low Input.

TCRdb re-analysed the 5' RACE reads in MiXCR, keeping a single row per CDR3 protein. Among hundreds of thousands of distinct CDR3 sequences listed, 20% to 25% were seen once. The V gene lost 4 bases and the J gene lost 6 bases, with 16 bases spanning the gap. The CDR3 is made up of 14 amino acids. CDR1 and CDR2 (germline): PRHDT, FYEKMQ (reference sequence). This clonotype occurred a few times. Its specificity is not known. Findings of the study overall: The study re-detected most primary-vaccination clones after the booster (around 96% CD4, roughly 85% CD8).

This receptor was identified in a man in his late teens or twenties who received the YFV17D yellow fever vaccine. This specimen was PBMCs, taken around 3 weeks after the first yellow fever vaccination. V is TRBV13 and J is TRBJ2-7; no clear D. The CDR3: CASSSFGVLSEQYF. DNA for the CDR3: TGTGCCAGCAGCTCCTTTGGGGTTTTGAGCGAGCAGTACTTC.